Listed here are 28 T cell receptor beta chains from one sample, sequenced in a study of cytomegalovirus exposure and HLA in healthy donors. The method was immunoSEQ multiplex PCR; TCRdb's version includes in-frame clones alone and lacks a portion of them. The table lists some 130,000 clones, 89% of them singletons. The sample taken for sequencing was PBMCs. The source of these receptors is a woman under 30 in good health and CMV-seronegative.

This clone was observed once. The rearrangement joins TRBV6-6 to TRBJ1-1; 10 nucleotides line up with TRBD1. The CDR3 is 15 residues long. Unmatched junction bases numbered 8, after V lost 5 bases and J lost 5 bases. The germline V gene has CDR1 MNHNY and CDR2 SVGAGI (reference sequence). In DNA form, the CDR3 reads TGTGCCAGCAGTCGCAGGACAGGGGGAAGGACTGAAGCTTTCTTT. Protein sequence: CASSRRTGGRTEAFF.

V is TRBV9 and J is TRBJ2-7, with 12 nucleotides matching TRBD2. After removal of 3 bases from V and 6 bases from J, the junction contained 7 bases not matched to a gene. Germline V gives CDR1 SGDLS, CDR2 YYNGEE. CDR3 size: 15 residues. DNA of the CDR3: TGTGCCAGCAGCGCCCGGACTAGCGGGGCTCTCGAGCAGTACTTC. This translates into CASSARTSGALEQYF.

This chain uses TRBV2 with TRBJ1-1; D unclear. CDR1 is SNHLY and CDR2 is FYNNEI in the germline V gene. The V end was cut by 5 bases, the J end by 8 bases, with 9 bases between. The CDR3 extends over 11 amino acids. CDR3 residues: CASSLRLEAFF. For the CDR3, the DNA is TGTGCCAGCAGTTTGAGGCTCGAAGCTTTCTTT.

This clone has only a few counts. The chain has TRBV7-9 and TRBJ2-7, with D possibly being TRBD1 (5 bases). V lost 5 bases to trimming and J lost 0 bases, with 11 bases between them. The CDR3 is 14 amino acids. Germline V gene lookup returns CDR1 SEHNR and CDR2 FQNEAQ (reference sequence). This CDR3 is CASSRQPSSYEQYF. CDR3 sequence (DNA): TGTGCCAGCAGCCGACAGCCCAGCTCCTACGAGCAGTACTTC.

The V and J genes are TRBV4-1 and TRBJ2-7; D is unclear. CDR1 is MGHRA, CDR2 YSYEKL, per germline. V lost 0 bases and J 3 bases, leaving 6 bases between the germline ends. The CDR3 runs 13 residues. CDR3 residues: CASSQETGYEQYF. The CDR3 DNA sequence: TGCGCCAGCAGCCAAGAGACGGGCTACGAGCAGTACTTC.

The CDR3 DNA follows: TGTGCCAGCATTCGAGCTTCCAGGGAGACCCAGTACTTC. Protein: CASIRASRETQYF. The V and J genes are TRBV6-1 and TRBJ2-5; D is ambiguous. Germline V gene sequence: CDR1 MNHNS, CDR2 SASEGT. The CDR3 consists of 13 residues. The V end lost 7 bases, the J end lost 5 bases, and 14 bases lay between the germline ends.

V is TRBV19 and J is TRBJ2-7, with D perhaps matching TRBD2 (6 bases). From germline, CDR1 is LNHDA and CDR2 SQIVND (reference sequence). The CDR3 is 16 amino acids. Trimming pared 3 bases from V and 3 bases from J, leaving 18 bases between. CDR3 DNA sequence: TGTGCCAGTAGTATCCAGTTGGCGCGGGGACTCTACGAGCAGTACTTC. Translation: CASSIQLARGLYEQYF. The full variable domain, rest sourced from reference TRBV19 and TRBJ2-7, is DGGITQSPKYLFRKEGQNVTLSCEQNLNHDAMYWYRQDPGQGLRLIYYSQIVNDFQKGDIAEGYSVSREKKESFPLTVTSAQKNPTAFYLCASSIQLARGLYEQYFGPGTRLTVT.

The J gene is TRBJ2-7, the V gene TRBV29-1, with TRBD1 matching 12 bases. Germline values: CDR1 SQVTM, CDR2 ANQGSEA. V lost 6 bases and J lost 6; bases outside the gene matches: 6. This CDR3 spans 13 amino acids. CDR3 sequence: CSVPGTGGIEQYF. The CDR3 DNA follows: TGCAGCGTCCCCGGGACAGGGGGCATCGAGCAGTACTTC.

This chain uses TRBV4-1 with TRBJ1-1; TRBD1 is a possible D gene (5 bases). Deletions cut 6 bases from V and 4 bases from J, with 12 bases between. CDR3 length: 13 amino acids. Germline V gene sequence: CDR1 MGHRA, CDR2 YSYEKL. In DNA form, the CDR3 reads TGCGCCAGCAGTCGTAGGGGAGGCACTGAAGCTTTCTTT. Residues: CASSRRGGTEAFF.

The sample holds a few counts of this clone. This sequence joins TRBV5-1 and TRBJ2-7; the D is unclear. There are 14 residues in the CDR3. Germline CDR1 is SGHRS and CDR2 is YFSETQ. V was shortened by 0 bases and J by 3 bases, with 10 bases between the two germline ends. As DNA, the CDR3 is TGCGCCAGCAGCTTGGTGGCAGAAGACTACGAGCAGTACTTC. Amino acids: CASSLVAEDYEQYF.

The V call is TRBV6-1, the J call TRBJ2-6; no firm D call. The CDR3 totals 16 residues. V shed 4 bases and J shed 0 bases, with 10 bases lying between them. Germline CDR1 MNHNS, CDR2 SASEGT. CDR3: CASSAVYFSGANVLTF. CDR3 in DNA: TGTGCCAGCAGTGCGGTTTACTTCTCTGGGGCCAACGTCCTGACTTTC.

This chain connects TRBV4-1 to TRBJ1-6; no firm D call. This CDR3 has 15 residues. Trimming took off 6 bases at V and 5 bases at J, with 14 bases between the two ends. Germline CDR1 is MGHRA and CDR2 is YSYEKL. In DNA form, the CDR3 reads TGCGCCAGCAGTGGTTTTGGGAGCCATAATTCACCCCTCCACTTT. It is translated as CASSGFGSHNSPLHF.

V gene TRBV29-1 combines with J gene TRBJ2-2; D unclear. The CDR3 consists of 14 residues. Trimming left V 2 bases short and J 0 bases short, with 7 bases between. Germline V gene sequence: CDR1 SQVTM, CDR2 ANQGSEA. CDR3 coding DNA: TGCAGCGTTGAACCGGGTCCGAACACCGGGGAGCTGTTTTTT. Translating it yields CSVEPGPNTGELFF.

The chain uses TRBV4-1 and TRBJ1-5; 7 nucleotides agree with TRBD1. V lost 4 bases, J lost 3 bases, and 21 bases stayed unmatched. Germline CDR1 reads MGHRA; CDR2 reads YSYEKL. The CDR3 has 20 residues. The CDR3, as DNA: TGCGCCAGCAGCCCCGTGATTTTAGAGACAGGGAATGGGGCCAATCAGCCCCAGCATTTT. This translates into CASSPVILETGNGANQPQHF.

The gene calls are TRBV4-1 and TRBJ1-1; D might be TRBD1 (5 bases). CDR1 is MGHRA and CDR2 is YSYEKL in the germline V gene. With 4 bases removed from V and 3 bases from J, the gap between germline ends came to 12 bases. This CDR3 has 14 amino acids. CDR3 in amino acids: CASSLGQGYTEAFF. As DNA, the CDR3 is TGCGCCAGCAGCCTCGGGCAGGGATACACTGAAGCTTTCTTT.

The chain carries TRBV12-5 and TRBJ1-6, with D perhaps matching TRBD1 (6 bases). The V and J ends lost 6 bases and 6 bases respectively, with 15 bases between them. The germline CDR1 and CDR2 sequences are LGHNT and FRNRAP. This CDR3 spans 15 amino acids. Here the CDR3 DNA reads TGTGCTAGTGGACCCGGGACACTCGCTAATTCACCCCTCCACTTT. Its protein is CASGPGTLANSPLHF. Looking up the rest from reference TRBV12-5 and TRBJ1-6 gives the full variable domain: DARVTQTPRHKVTEMGQEVTMRCQPILGHNTVFWYRQTMMQGLELLAYFRNRAPLDDSGMPKDRFSAEMPDATLATLKIQPSEPRDSAVYFCASGPGTLANSPLHFGNGTRLTVT.

The V call is TRBV4-1, the J call TRBJ1-3, with D unresolved. The V and J ends lost 1 base and 0 bases respectively, with 7 bases between them. The CDR3 is made up of 15 amino acids. Germline lookup yields CDR1 MGHRA and CDR2 YSYEKL. The CDR3 loop reads CASSQGSGSGNTIYF. In DNA, the CDR3 is TGCGCCAGCAGCCAAGGGTCGGGCTCTGGAAACACCATATATTTT.

The chain links TRBV5-1 to TRBJ2-7; 9 bases are a match to TRBD1. Per the germline V gene, CDR1 is SGHRS and CDR2 is YFSETQ. V was clipped by 5 bases and J by 5 bases; unmatched bases: 2. This CDR3 comprises 12 residues. The CDR3, as DNA: TGCGCCAGCAGTTGGACAGGGGACGAGCAGTACTTC. Its translation: CASSWTGDEQYF.

This clone appeared a few times. The junction departs from germline at one end; a sequencing error may be responsible. The V and J genes are TRBV7-2 and TRBJ2-5, with 11 bases aligning to TRBD2. Germline V CDR1 and CDR2: SGHTA, FQGNSA. The CDR3 runs 13 residues. The CDR3 bases are TGTGCCAGCAGCCTAGCGGGGGGAGAGACCCAGTACTTC. Translating gives CASSLAGGETQYF.

The J gene is TRBJ1-6, the V gene TRBV6-5; D is ambiguous. V was shortened by 4 bases and J by 9 bases, with 19 bases between the two germline ends. Germline values: CDR1 MNHEY, CDR2 SVGAGI. This CDR3 has 16 residues. CDR3 in amino acids: CASSWLGSRSGSPLHF. The DNA for the CDR3 is TGTGCCAGCAGTTGGCTCGGATCCCGATCGGGTTCACCCCTCCACTTT.

In its sample, this clone was seen once. V and J are TRBV10-3 and TRBJ2-7; 12 bases agree with TRBD1. Germline trimming cut 6 bases from V and 6 bases from J; bases unmatched to any gene: 9. CDR3 size: 15 residues. CDR1 and CDR2 (germline): ENHRY, SYGVKD. CDR3 nucleotide sequence: TGTGCCATCAGGCCGGGACAGGGGGCCTCAGGCGAGCAGTACTTC. It encodes CAIRPGQGASGEQYF.

The rearrangement links TRBV6-5 to TRBJ2-7; D is perhaps TRBD1 (6 bases). V was pared by 0 bases and J by 2 bases, with 14 bases between. Germline values: CDR1 MNHEY, CDR2 SVGAGI. The CDR3 is 16 amino acids. CDR3 nucleotides: TGTGCCAGCAGTTACTCGGGGGCAATACTTACCTACGAGCAGTACTTC. Translation gives CASSYSGAILTYEQYF.

This clone has only one observation. The V and J genes are TRBV20-1 and TRBJ2-7; D unclear. CDR3 size: 10 residues. Germline V CDR1 and CDR2: DFQATT, SNEGSKA (reference sequence). CDR3 protein: CSGLKSEQYF. CDR3 DNA: TGCTCCGGTTTAAAAAGTGAGCAGTACTTC.

V is TRBV9 and J is TRBJ2-3, with 11 bases matching TRBD2. Germline V gene data show CDR1 as SGDLS and CDR2 as YYNGEE. The CDR3 is made up of 16 amino acids. J gave up 0 bases and V 3 bases, and 3 bases lay outside the gene matches. CDR3 region: CASSATSGESTDTQYF. The CDR3 bases are TGTGCCAGCAGCGCGACTAGCGGGGAAAGCACAGATACGCAGTATTTT.

This chain connects TRBV19 to TRBJ1-3; D call uncertain. CDR3 length: 13 residues. The germline gives CDR1 LNHDA, CDR2 SQIVND (reference sequence). Trimming removed 7 bases at V and 5 bases at J, with 12 bases between. CDR3 bases: TGTGCCAGTACCCCGGTGTTGAGAAACACCATATATTTT. It codes for CASTPVLRNTIYF.

This sequence joins TRBV6-5 and TRBJ1-5; D is unclear. The CDR3 consists of 15 residues. Germline loops: CDR1 MNHEY, CDR2 SVGAGI. Trimming cost V 0 bases and J 4 bases, with 10 bases left between them. The CDR3 reads CASSYSSGNNQPQHF. The CDR3 coding sequence is TGTGCCAGCAGTTACTCTTCCGGGAATAATCAGCCCCAGCATTTT.

This chain links TRBV18 with TRBJ2-2; 7 nucleotides match TRBD1. The germline gives CDR1 KGHSH, CDR2 LQKENI. Losses at the gene ends were 3 bases for V and 1 base for J; bases not matched to a gene: 5. This CDR3 region has 16 residues. The chain's CDR3 is CASSPAGGMNTGELFF. The CDR3 coding sequence is TGTGCCAGCTCACCCGCAGGGGGAATGAACACCGGGGAGCTGTTTTTT.

The V gene is TRBV29-1, the J gene TRBJ2-5; D perhaps matches TRBD1 (7 bases). V was shortened by 7 bases and J by 4 bases, with 13 bases between the two germline ends. In germline, CDR1 is SQVTM, CDR2 ANQGSEA. This CDR3 is built from 12 residues. CDR3 region: CSAGGNVETQYF. CDR3 bases: TGCAGCGCAGGGGGGAACGTAGAGACCCAGTACTTC.